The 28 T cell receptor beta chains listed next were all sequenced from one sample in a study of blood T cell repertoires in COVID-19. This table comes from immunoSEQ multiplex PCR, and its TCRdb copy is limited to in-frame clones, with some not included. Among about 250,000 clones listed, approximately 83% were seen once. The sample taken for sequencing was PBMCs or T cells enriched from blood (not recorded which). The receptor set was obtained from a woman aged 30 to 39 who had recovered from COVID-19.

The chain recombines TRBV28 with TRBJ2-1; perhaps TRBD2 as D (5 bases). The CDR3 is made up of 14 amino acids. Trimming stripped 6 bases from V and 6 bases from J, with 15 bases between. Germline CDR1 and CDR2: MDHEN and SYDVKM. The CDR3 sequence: CASRRLSPVNEQFF. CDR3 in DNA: TGTGCCAGCAGACGACTATCTCCGGTCAATGAGCAGTTCTTC. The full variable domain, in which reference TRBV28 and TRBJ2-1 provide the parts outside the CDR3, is DVKVTQSSRYLVKRTGEKVFLECVQDMDHENMFWYRQDPGLGLRLIYFSYDVKMKEKGDIPEGYSVSREKKERFSLILESASTNQTSMYLCASRRLSPVNEQFFGPGTRLTVL.

DNA of the CDR3: TGTGCCACCAGTGATTCTCCAGGGGGCTGGGAGACCCAGTACTTC. This gives the protein CATSDSPGGWETQYF. The V call is TRBV24-1, the J call TRBJ2-5, with 8 bases identical to TRBD1. CDR1 is KGHDR and CDR2 is SFDVKD in the germline V gene. V shed 2 bases and J 5 bases; nucleotides not matched to a gene: 6. The CDR3 has 15 amino acids.

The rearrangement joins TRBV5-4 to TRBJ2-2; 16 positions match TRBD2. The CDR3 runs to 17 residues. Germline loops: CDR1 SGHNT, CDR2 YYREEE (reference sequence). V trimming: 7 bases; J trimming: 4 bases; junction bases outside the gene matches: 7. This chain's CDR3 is CASGTSGRAFGTGELFF. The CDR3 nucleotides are TGTGCCAGCGGGACTAGCGGGAGGGCTTTTGGCACCGGGGAGCTGTTTTTT.

In DNA form, the CDR3 reads TGTGCCTGGAGCGCGGGGATCGGCGAGCAGTACTTC. This sequence encodes CAWSAGIGEQYF. The J gene is TRBJ2-7, the V gene TRBV30, with a possible D match to TRBD2 (6 bases). The CDR3 length is 12 residues. Germline V gene lookup returns CDR1 GTSNPN and CDR2 SVGIG (reference sequence). The V end lost 3 bases, the J end lost 6 bases, and 12 bases lay between the germline ends. The entire variable domain, with the rest obtained from reference TRBV30 and TRBJ2-7, is as follows: SQTIHQWPATLVQPVGSPLSLECTVEGTSNPNLYWYRQAAGRGLQLLFYSVGIGQISSEVPQNLSASRPQDRQFILSSKKLLLSDSGFYLCAWSAGIGEQYFGPGTRLTVT.

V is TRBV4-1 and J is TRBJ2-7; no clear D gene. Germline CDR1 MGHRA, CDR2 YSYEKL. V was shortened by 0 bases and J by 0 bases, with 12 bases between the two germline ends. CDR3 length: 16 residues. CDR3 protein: CASSQDWPGSSYEQYF. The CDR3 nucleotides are TGCGCCAGCAGCCAAGATTGGCCGGGTAGCTCCTACGAGCAGTACTTC.

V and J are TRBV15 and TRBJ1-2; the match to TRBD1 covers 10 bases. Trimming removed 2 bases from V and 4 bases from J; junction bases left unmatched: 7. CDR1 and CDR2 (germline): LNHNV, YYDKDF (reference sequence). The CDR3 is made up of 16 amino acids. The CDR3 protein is CATSRTGTGASYGYTF. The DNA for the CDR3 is TGTGCCACCAGCAGAACCGGGACAGGGGCGTCCTATGGCTACACCTTC.

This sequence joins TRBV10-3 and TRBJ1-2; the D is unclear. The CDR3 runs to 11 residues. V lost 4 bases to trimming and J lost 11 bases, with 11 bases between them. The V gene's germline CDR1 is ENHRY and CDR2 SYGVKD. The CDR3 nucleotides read TGTGCCATCAGTGGGGCCGAGAGTTACACCTTC. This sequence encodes CAISGAESYTF.

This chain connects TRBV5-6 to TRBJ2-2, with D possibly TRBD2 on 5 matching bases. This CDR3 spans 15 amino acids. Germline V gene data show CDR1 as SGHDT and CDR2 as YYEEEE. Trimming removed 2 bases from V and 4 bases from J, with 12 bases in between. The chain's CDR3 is CASSFISRGTGELFF. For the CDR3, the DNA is TGTGCCAGCAGCTTTATTAGTCGGGGCACCGGGGAGCTGTTTTTT.

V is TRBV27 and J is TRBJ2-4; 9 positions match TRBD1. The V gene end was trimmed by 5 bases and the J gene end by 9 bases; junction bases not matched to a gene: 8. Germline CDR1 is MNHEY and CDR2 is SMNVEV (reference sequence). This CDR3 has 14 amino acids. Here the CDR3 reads CASSTGGRGGIQYF. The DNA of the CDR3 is TGTGCCAGCAGTACAGGGGGCAGAGGGGGCATTCAGTACTTC.

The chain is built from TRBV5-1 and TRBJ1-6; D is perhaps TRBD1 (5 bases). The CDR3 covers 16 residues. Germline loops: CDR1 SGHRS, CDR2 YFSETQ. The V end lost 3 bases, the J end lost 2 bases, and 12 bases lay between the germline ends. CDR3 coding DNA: TGCGCCAGCAGCTCAGCCGGGACTGCCTATAATTCACCCCTCCACTTT. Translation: CASSSAGTAYNSPLHF.

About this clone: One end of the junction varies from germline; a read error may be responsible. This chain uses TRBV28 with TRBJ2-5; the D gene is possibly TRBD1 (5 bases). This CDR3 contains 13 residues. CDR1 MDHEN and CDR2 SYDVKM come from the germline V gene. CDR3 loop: CASSLEGQGGSDF. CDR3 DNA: TGTGCCAGCAGTTTAGAAGGACAAGGTGGGTCCGACTTC.

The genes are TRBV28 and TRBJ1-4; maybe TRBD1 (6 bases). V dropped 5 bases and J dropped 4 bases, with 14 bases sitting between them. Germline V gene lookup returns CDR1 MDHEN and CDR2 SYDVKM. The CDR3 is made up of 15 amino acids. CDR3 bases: TGTGCCAGCAGTCCTCAGACAGGCATTAATGAAAAACTGTTTTTT. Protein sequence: CASSPQTGINEKLFF.

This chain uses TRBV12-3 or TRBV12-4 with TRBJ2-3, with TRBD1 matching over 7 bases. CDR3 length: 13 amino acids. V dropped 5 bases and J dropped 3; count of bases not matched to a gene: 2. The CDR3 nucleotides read TGTGCCAGCAGTCAGGGGGTAACAGATACGCAGTATTTT. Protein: CASSQGVTDTQYF.

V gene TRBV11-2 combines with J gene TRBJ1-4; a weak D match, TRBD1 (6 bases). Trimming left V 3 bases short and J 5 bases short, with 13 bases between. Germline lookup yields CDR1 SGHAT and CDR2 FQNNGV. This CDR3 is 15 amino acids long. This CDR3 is CASSLFGTPNEKLFF. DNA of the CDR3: TGTGCCAGCAGCTTGTTCGGGACACCGAATGAAAAACTGTTTTTT.

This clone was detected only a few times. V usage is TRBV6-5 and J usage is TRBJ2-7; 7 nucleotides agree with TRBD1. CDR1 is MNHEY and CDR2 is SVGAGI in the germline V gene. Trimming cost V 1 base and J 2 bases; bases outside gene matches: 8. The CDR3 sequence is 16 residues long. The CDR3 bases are TGTGCCAGCAGTTACTGGGACAGCCCCAGGCCCTACGAGCAGTACTTC. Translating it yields CASSYWDSPRPYEQYF.

This CDR3 reads CASSYGASLSTDTQYF. The DNA for the CDR3 is TGTGCCAGCAGTTATGGGGCTAGTCTGAGCACAGATACGCAGTATTTT. This sequence joins TRBV6-2 or TRBV6-3 and TRBJ2-3; TRBD1 might be the D (5 bases). The CDR3 covers 16 residues. CDR1 is MNHEY, CDR2 SVGEGT, per germline. The ends were cut back, 3 bases at V and 0 bases at J, with 13 bases in the middle.

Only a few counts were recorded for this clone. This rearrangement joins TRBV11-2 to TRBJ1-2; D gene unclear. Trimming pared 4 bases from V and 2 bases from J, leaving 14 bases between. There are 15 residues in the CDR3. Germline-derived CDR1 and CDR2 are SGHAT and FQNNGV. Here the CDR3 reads CASSSVRTTNYGYTF. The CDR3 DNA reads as TGTGCCAGCAGCTCAGTCCGCACCACCAACTATGGCTACACCTTC. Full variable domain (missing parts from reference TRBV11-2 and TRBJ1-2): EAGVAQSPRYKIIEKRQSVAFWCNPISGHATLYWYQQILGQGPKLLIQFQNNGVVDDSQLPKDRFSAERLKGVDSTLKIQPAKLEDSAVYLCASSSVRTTNYGYTFGSGTRLTVV.

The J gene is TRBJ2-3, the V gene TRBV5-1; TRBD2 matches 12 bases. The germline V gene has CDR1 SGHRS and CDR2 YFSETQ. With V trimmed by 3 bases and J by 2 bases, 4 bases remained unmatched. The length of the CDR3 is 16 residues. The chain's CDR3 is CASSYTSGGPTDTQYF. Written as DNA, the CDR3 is TGCGCCAGCAGCTATACTAGCGGGGGGCCCACAGATACGCAGTATTTT. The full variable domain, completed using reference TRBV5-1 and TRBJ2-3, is KAGVTQTPRYLIKTRGQQVTLSCSPISGHRSVSWYQQTPGQGLQFLFEYFSETQRNKGNFPGRFSGRQFSNSRSEMNVSTLELGDSALYLCASSYTSGGPTDTQYFGPGTRLTVL.

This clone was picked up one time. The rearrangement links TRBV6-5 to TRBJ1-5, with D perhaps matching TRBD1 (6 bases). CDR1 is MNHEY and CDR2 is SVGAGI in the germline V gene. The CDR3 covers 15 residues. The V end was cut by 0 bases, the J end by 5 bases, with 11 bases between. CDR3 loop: CASSYSGGADQPQHF. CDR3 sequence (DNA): TGTGCCAGCAGTTACTCGGGGGGGGCGGATCAGCCCCAGCATTTT.

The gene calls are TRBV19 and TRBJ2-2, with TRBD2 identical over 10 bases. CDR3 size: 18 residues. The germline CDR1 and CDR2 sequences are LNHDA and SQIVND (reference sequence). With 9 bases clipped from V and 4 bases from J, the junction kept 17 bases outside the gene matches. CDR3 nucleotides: TGTGCCAGCAGAACCGGGCTAGCGGGAGAGGTTTCCACCGGGGAGCTGTTTTTT. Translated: CASRTGLAGEVSTGELFF.

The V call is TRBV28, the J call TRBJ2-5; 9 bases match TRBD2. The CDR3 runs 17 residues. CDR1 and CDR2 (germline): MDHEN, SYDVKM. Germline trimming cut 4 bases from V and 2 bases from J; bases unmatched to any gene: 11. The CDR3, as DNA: TGTGCCAGCAGTTCCTACGAGACTAGCGGCGAACAAGAGACCCAGTACTTC. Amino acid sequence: CASSSYETSGEQETQYF. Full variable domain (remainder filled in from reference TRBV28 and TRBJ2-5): DVKVTQSSRYLVKRTGEKVFLECVQDMDHENMFWYRQDPGLGLRLIYFSYDVKMKEKGDIPEGYSVSREKKERFSLILESASTNQTSMYLCASSSYETSGEQETQYFGPGTRLLVL.

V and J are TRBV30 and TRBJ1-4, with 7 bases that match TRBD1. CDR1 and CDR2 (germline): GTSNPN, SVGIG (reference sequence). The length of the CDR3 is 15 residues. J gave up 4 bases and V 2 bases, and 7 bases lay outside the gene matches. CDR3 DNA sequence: TGTGCCTGGAGTAACTGGACAGGATTTAATGAAAAACTGTTTTTT. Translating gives CAWSNWTGFNEKLFF.

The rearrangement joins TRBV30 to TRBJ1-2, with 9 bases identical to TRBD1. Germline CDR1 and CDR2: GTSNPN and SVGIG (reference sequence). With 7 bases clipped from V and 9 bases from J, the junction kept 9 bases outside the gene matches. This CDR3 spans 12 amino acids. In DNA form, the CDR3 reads TGTGCCTTGAAGACAGGGGGAACACGCTACACCTTC. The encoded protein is CALKTGGTRYTF.

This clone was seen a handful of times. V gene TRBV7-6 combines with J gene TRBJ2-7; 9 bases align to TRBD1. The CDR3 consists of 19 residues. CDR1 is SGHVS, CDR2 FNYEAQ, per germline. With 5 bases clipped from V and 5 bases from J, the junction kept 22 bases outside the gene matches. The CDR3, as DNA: TGTGCCAGCAGCACCCCCCGGGCCCGACTACCGGGACAGGGAAACGAGCAGTACTTC. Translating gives CASSTPRARLPGQGNEQYF. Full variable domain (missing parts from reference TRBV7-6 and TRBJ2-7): GAGVSQSPRYKVTKRGQDVALRCDPISGHVSLYWYRQALGQGPEFLTYFNYEAQQDKSGLPNDRFSAERPEGSISTLTIQRTEQRDSAMYRCASSTPRARLPGQGNEQYFGPGTRLTVT.

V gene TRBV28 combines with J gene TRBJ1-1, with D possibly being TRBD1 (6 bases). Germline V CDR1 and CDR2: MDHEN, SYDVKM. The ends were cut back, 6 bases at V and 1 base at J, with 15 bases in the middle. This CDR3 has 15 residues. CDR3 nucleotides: TGTGCCAGCAGAACCCGAGGGGGGGCGAACACTGAAGCTTTCTTT. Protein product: CASRTRGGANTEAFF.

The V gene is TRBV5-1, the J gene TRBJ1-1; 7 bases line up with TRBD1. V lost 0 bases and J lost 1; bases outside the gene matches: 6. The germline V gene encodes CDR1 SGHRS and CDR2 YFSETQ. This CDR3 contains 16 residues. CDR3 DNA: TGCGCCAGCAGCTTGGAAGGGACAGACAGGAACACTGAAGCTTTCTTT. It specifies CASSLEGTDRNTEAFF. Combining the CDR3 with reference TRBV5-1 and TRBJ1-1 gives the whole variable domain KAGVTQTPRYLIKTRGQQVTLSCSPISGHRSVSWYQQTPGQGLQFLFEYFSETQRNKGNFPGRFSGRQFSNSRSEMNVSTLELGDSALYLCASSLEGTDRNTEAFFGQGTRLTVV.

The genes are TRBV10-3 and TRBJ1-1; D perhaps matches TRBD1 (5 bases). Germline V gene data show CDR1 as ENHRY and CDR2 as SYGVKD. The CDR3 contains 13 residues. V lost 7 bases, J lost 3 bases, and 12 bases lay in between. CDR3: CAIKLGGDTEAFF. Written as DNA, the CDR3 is TGTGCCATCAAGCTGGGAGGGGACACTGAAGCTTTCTTT.

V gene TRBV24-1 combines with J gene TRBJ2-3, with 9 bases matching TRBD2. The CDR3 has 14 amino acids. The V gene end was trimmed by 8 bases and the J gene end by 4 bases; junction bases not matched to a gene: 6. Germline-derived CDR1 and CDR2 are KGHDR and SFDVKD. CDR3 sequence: CATNPAGGADTQYF. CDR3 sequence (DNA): TGTGCCACCAATCCAGCGGGGGGCGCAGATACGCAGTATTTT.